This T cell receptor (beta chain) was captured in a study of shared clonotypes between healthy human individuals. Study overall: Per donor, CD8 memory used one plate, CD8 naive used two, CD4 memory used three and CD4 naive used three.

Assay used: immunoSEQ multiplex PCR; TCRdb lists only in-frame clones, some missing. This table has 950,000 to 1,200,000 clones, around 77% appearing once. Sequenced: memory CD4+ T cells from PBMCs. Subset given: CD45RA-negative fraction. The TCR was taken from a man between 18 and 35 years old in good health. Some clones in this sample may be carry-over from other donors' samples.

The CDR3 region is CASRPGTPLATNEKLFF. In DNA, the CDR3 is TGTGCCAGCAGGCCCGGGACCCCTTTAGCAACTAATGAAAAACTGTTTTTT. V gene TRBV7-2 combines with J gene TRBJ1-4, with D perhaps TRBD1 (5 bases). Germline loops: CDR1 SGHTA, CDR2 FQGNSA. This CDR3 has 17 residues. Trimming took off 6 bases at V and 0 bases at J, with 17 bases between the two ends.